This TCR beta chain was retrieved from a study of blood T cell repertoires in COVID-19 (dated by TCRdb to the early 2020s). The study in broad terms: The collaborator samples originated in the United States, Italy and Spain and spanned the acute and convalescent phases of COVID-19. The prospective study material was composed of cDNA or gDNA derived from T cells, B-cell-depleted T cells, or PBMCs. Deeply sampled blood TCRbeta repertoires from subjects exposed to, actively infected with, or recovered from COVID-19 were included in the dataset. The repertoires were released in a freely available public database intended as a resource for research on the immune response to SARS-CoV-2. Samples were obtained from the ongoing ImmuneRACE study (first 160 participants) and from over 1,000 subjects provided by 6 global collaborators. Sample metadata almost always included a de-identified subject ID, COVID-19 status, age in years and sex. Where available, HLA class I and class II types were taken from metadata supplied by the sample provider and were not determined by assay-based typing.

Overall study outcomes, separate from this receptor: The amount of clinical and demographic metadata varied by source and participant and was provided uncurated.

Concerning this clone: Its antigen target is currently unknown. Base qualities are not recorded, but no much larger clone differs from it by a single base.

One collaborating source in Seattle enrolled patients while the patients were actively infected and followed the patients over time throughout the course of disease. Collaborating institutions collected whole blood in K2EDTA tubes following their own protocols. For TCRbeta analysis, collaborators shipped samples as frozen whole blood, isolated PBMCs, or DNA extracted from either of those sample types. The germline V and J ends show losses of 2 bases and 6 bases respectively, and no gene match explains 4 bases of the junction. CDR1 and CDR2, per the germline V gene (reference sequence), are WNHNN and SYGVQD. Measured from the cysteine to the phenylalanine, the CDR3 is 13 residues long. Only the CDR3 portion is preserved as DNA: 39 bases, with reading frame beginning at the first base. TCRbeta CDR3 regions were amplified from genomic DNA by means of the immunoSEQ Assay, a bias-controlled multiplex PCR. The original methods were these. Nucleated cell counts per sample were estimated from amplification of reference gene primers within the assay. To quantify the absolute abundance of each unique TCRbeta CDR3 rearrangement, sequence reads were collapsed and filtered. For each sample, productive Simpson clonality was calculated by taking the square root of Simpson's diversity index across productive rearrangements. TCRdb provides this immuneACCESS table in a form limited to in-frame rearrangements. Some clones are lacking; in checked studies, under half of them reflect an unresolved V gene, and why the rest are absent is not known. V and J calls and clone size are copied from that table; D and trimming were computed from the DNA. The sample table contains fewer than 55,000 clones; only one count was recorded for under 90% of them. The ten largest clonotypes hold 20% to 25% of the sample.

The V and J segments used are TRBV10-1 and TRBJ2-7, and 7 bases in between align with TRBD1. The specimen sequenced was peripheral blood. The sequence was collected from a woman aged 80 or older with COVID-19, enrolled during active disease. The CDR3 region reads CASSETNRGEQYF. The DNA reads as follows: TGCGCCAGCAGTGAGACCAACAGGGGCGAGCAGTACTTC.